One and the same sample provided the 22 T cell receptor beta chains below, sequenced in a study of T cell repertoires in cytomegalovirus infection. The antigens these receptors bind are not known. One entry per CDR3 protein results from TCRdb running MiXCR on the reads. In the table there are approximately 910,000 distinct CDR3 sequences, about a third of which are singletons. The starting material was cultured CD8+ T cells from PBMCs, obtained from culture after CMV antigen stimulation. The receptor source for this set is a human donor in good health (CMV status not recorded). Some clones in this sample may be carry-over from other donors' samples.

The J gene is TRBJ1-1, the V gene TRBV27; D call uncertain. The CDR3 sequence is 13 residues long. The V gene lost 6 bases and the J gene lost 3 bases, with 11 bases spanning the gap. CDR1 is MNHEY and CDR2 is SMNVEV in the germline V gene (reference sequence). In DNA, the CDR3 is TGTGCCAGCAGCCGACGGGCGGACACTGAAGCTTTCTTT. As protein: CASSRRADTEAFF.

This clonotype appeared a few times. The gene calls are TRBV7-9 and TRBJ2-4, with unresolved D. Trimming removed 6 bases at V and 4 bases at J, with 7 bases between. This CDR3 region has 12 residues. CDR1 SEHNR and CDR2 FQNEAQ come from the germline V gene (reference sequence). CDR3 sequence: CASSLQKNIQYF. CDR3 in DNA: TGTGCCAGCAGTCTCCAGAAAAACATTCAGTACTTC. Full variable domain (remainder filled in from reference TRBV7-9 and TRBJ2-4): DTGVSQNPRHKITKRGQNVTFRCDPISEHNRLYWYRQTLGQGPEFLTYFQNEAQLEKSRLLSDRFSAERPKGSFSTLEIQRTEQGDSAMYLCASSLQKNIQYFGAGTRLSVL.

The rearrangement links TRBV7-3 to TRBJ2-3, with TRBD2 matching over 10 bases. CDR3 length equals 16 residues. V shed 2 bases, J shed 5 bases, and the junction held 7 bases outside the gene matches. The V gene's germline CDR1 is SGHTA and CDR2 FQGTGA. CDR3 bases: TGTGCCAGCAGCTTAGGGGAGCGGGGGGGCCTAGATACGCAGTATTTT. It translates to CASSLGERGGLDTQYF.

V is TRBV25-1 and J is TRBJ2-2; D not resolved. This CDR3 region has 15 residues. The germline CDR1 and CDR2 sequences are MGHDK and SYGVNS. Between the trimmed V and J ends, which lost 4 bases and 1 base, there was a span of 10 bases. CDR3 DNA sequence: TGTGCCAGCAGTGCCACAGCTTTGAACACCGGGGAGCTGTTTTTT. Protein sequence: CASSATALNTGELFF.

This chain's CDR3 is CASSTGQRYGYTF. CDR3 DNA: TGTGCCAGCAGCACCGGACAGCGATATGGCTACACCTTC. This chain connects TRBV7-6 to TRBJ1-2, with D maybe TRBD1 (6 bases). The CDR3 has 13 amino acids. Germline V gives CDR1 SGHVS, CDR2 FNYEAQ. Trimming shortened V by 5 bases and J by 5 bases, and 12 bases separated the two germline ends.

The table lists this clonotype with a few counts. This chain connects TRBV7-9 to TRBJ1-2; D perhaps matches TRBD1 (5 bases). Germline loops: CDR1 SEHNR, CDR2 FQNEAQ (reference sequence). Trimming removed 4 bases from V and 10 bases from J, with 28 bases in between. CDR3 length equals 17 residues. The CDR3 region is CASSSFPRERTKKDYTF. The CDR3 DNA reads TGTGCCAGCAGCTCTTTTCCGAGGGAAAGGACAAAGAAAGACTACACCTTC.

This clonotype was detected many times. The chain couples TRBV7-8 to TRBJ2-1; perhaps TRBD1 as D (6 bases). The CDR3 contains 16 residues. Germline loops: CDR1 SGHVS, CDR2 FQNEAQ. With 5 bases removed from V and 3 bases from J, the gap between germline ends came to 17 bases. CDR3 protein: CASSGPETGDYNEQFF. DNA for the CDR3: TGTGCCAGCAGCGGTCCAGAGACAGGAGACTACAATGAGCAGTTCTTC.

The rearrangement joins TRBV7-9 to TRBJ1-2, with D hard to call. The V gene's germline CDR1 is SEHNR and CDR2 FQNEAQ (reference sequence). CDR3 length equals 14 residues. V lost 5 bases, J lost 3 bases, and 13 bases lay in between. The CDR3 loop is CASSARIVYYGYTF. The CDR3 bases are TGTGCCAGCAGCGCCAGGATAGTCTACTATGGCTACACCTTC.

This clonotype has more than one count but fewer than ten. The CDR3 spells CASSLGSGHGYTF. In nucleotides, the CDR3 is TGTGCCAGCAGCCTGGGGTCAGGTCACGGCTACACCTTC. The rearrangement links TRBV6-1 to TRBJ1-2; unclear D gene. The germline V and J ends were trimmed by 6 bases and 8 bases, with 16 bases remaining between them. From germline, CDR1 is MNHNS and CDR2 SASEGT. The CDR3 is 13 amino acids.

The chain carries TRBV2 and TRBJ2-7; a weak D match, TRBD1 (6 bases). In germline, CDR1 is SNHLY, CDR2 FYNNEI. The CDR3 totals 11 residues. V was trimmed by 4 bases and J by 6 bases, leaving 7 bases between them. The CDR3 sequence: CASSGQAEQYV. The CDR3, as DNA: TGTGCCAGCAGTGGACAGGCCGAGCAGTACGTC.

This clonotype was seen a handful of times. This chain uses TRBV19 with TRBJ2-1, with D uncertain. V dropped 3 bases and J dropped 3 bases, with 6 bases sitting between them. Germline V gene data show CDR1 as LNHDA and CDR2 as SQIVND (reference sequence). CDR3 length: 13 amino acids. The DNA for the CDR3 is TGTGCCAGTAGTATCGGAGACTACAATGAGCAGTTCTTC. Translating it yields CASSIGDYNEQFF.

This clonotype showed up many times. The rearrangement uses TRBV28 and TRBJ1-2, with TRBD1 as a possible D gene (6 bases). Germline values: CDR1 MDHEN, CDR2 SYDVKM. This CDR3 is 17 amino acids long. V was clipped by 5 bases and J by 2 bases, with 21 bases between them. The CDR3 is CASSPGAPGAKNYGYTF. The DNA for the CDR3 is TGTGCCAGCAGTCCGGGTGCCCCAGGGGCCAAGAACTATGGCTACACCTTC.

This clonotype was detected ten times or more. The CDR3 nucleotides are TGTGCCAGCAGTCTTCCGGGACAGCCCTACAATGAGCAGTTCTTC. Encoded protein: CASSLPGQPYNEQFF. The chain is built from TRBV12-3 or TRBV12-4 and TRBJ2-1; 7 bases match TRBD1. J gave up 2 bases and V 5 bases, and 6 bases lay outside the gene matches. The length of the CDR3 is 15 residues.

The rearrangement links TRBV25-1 to TRBJ2-2; D gene unclear. CDR1 and CDR2 from the germline V gene are MGHDK and SYGVNS. There are 15 residues in the CDR3. Trimming left V 0 bases short and J 6 bases short, with 11 bases between. CDR3 nucleotide sequence: TGTGCCAGCAGTGAATACAGCAGTTACGCCGGGGAGCTGTTTTTT. Residues: CASSEYSSYAGELFF.

J is TRBJ1-1 and V is TRBV7-6; weak D call: TRBD1 (5 bases). There are 16 residues in the CDR3. V was shortened by 5 bases and J by 0 bases, with 16 bases between the two germline ends. The germline V gene encodes CDR1 SGHVS and CDR2 FNYEAQ. The CDR3 bases are TGTGCCAGCAGCCCGGGGGTCGGCGGGCTGAACACTGAAGCTTTCTTT. It specifies CASSPGVGGLNTEAFF.

The rearrangement joins TRBV5-6 to TRBJ2-1; D remains ambiguous. Germline V gene data show CDR1 as SGHDT and CDR2 as YYEEEE. The V end lost 0 bases, the J end lost 9 bases, and 7 bases lay between the germline ends. The CDR3 spans 12 residues. The CDR3 region is CASSLGVTEQFF. CDR3 DNA sequence: TGTGCCAGCAGCTTGGGAGTAACTGAGCAGTTCTTC.

The chain couples TRBV5-1 to TRBJ2-1, with D perhaps given as TRBD1 or TRBD2 (5 bases each). CDR3 size: 14 residues. CDR1 is SGHRS, CDR2 YFSETQ, per germline. With 1 base removed from V and 8 bases from J, the gap between germline ends came to 13 bases. The CDR3 loop reads CASSLWDRGDEQFF. Here the CDR3 DNA reads TGCGCCAGCAGCTTGTGGGACCGTGGTGATGAGCAGTTCTTC.

The chain uses TRBV7-2 and TRBJ1-2; 7 nucleotides match TRBD1. The CDR3 runs 18 residues. Losses at the gene ends were 1 base for V and 8 bases for J; bases not matched to a gene: 19. Per the germline V gene, CDR1 is SGHTA and CDR2 is FQGNSA. The CDR3 DNA sequence: TGTGCCAGCAGCTTAGGAGGAGGGGGCGTGGGGGGAGGTGTGGGCTACACCTTC. Its translation is CASSLGGGGVGGGVGYTF.

V gene TRBV12-3 or TRBV12-4 combines with J gene TRBJ2-1; D gene unclear. The CDR3 is 10 amino acids. V was cut by 5 bases and J by 7 bases, with 3 bases left in between. In DNA form, the CDR3 reads TGTGCCAGCAGTATGAATGAGCAGTTCTTC. Protein sequence: CASSMNEQFF.

This sequence joins TRBV7-9 and TRBJ2-7, with 7 bases identical to TRBD1. The trim removed 4 bases at V and 2 bases at J, leaving 5 bases unmatched. Germline values: CDR1 SEHNR, CDR2 FQNEAQ (reference sequence). The CDR3 length is 14 residues. The DNA of the CDR3 is TGTGCCAGCAGCTCTGGACAGGTAGCCTACGAGCAGTACGTC. Translation: CASSSGQVAYEQYV.

This rearrangement joins TRBV4-3 to TRBJ1-3; no reliable D call. Trimming removed 0 bases from V and 0 bases from J, with 9 bases in between. Germline V gene data show CDR1 as LGHNA and CDR2 as YSLEER. The CDR3 consists of 16 residues. The CDR3 region is CASSQDLHSSGNTIYF. CDR3 coding DNA: TGCGCCAGCAGCCAAGATTTACACTCCTCTGGAAACACCATATATTTT.

This clonotype was recorded many times. A read error may account for a junction end that differs from germline. The chain joins TRBV5-1 to TRBJ2-1; possible D gene TRBD1, 5 bases. The CDR3 runs 12 residues. Germline-derived CDR1 and CDR2 are SGHRS and YFSETQ. The CDR3 loop reads CASSFQGNEQFF. The CDR3 DNA sequence: TGTGCCAGCAGTTTTCAGGGTAATGAGCAGTTCTTC.